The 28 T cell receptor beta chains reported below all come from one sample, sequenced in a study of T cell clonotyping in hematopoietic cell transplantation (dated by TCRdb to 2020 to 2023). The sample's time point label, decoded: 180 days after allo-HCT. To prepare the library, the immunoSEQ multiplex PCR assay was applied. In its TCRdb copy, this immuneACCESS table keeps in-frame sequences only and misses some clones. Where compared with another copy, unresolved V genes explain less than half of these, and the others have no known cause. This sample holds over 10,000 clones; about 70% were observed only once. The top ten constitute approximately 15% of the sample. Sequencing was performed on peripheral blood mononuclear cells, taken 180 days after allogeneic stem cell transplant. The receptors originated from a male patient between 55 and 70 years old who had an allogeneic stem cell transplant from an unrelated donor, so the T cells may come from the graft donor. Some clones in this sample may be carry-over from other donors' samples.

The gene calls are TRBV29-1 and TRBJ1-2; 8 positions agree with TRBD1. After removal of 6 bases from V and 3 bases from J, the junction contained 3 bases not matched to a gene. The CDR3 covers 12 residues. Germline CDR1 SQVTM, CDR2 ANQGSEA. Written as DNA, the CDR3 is TGCAGCGTCGCGGACAGGGACTATGGCTACACCTTC. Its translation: CSVADRDYGYTF.

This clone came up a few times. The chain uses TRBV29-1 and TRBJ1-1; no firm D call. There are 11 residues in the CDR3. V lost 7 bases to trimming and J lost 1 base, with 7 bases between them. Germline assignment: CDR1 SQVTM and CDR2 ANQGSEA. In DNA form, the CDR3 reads TGCAGCGGAACAGAGAACACTGAAGCTTTCTTT. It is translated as CSGTENTEAFF.

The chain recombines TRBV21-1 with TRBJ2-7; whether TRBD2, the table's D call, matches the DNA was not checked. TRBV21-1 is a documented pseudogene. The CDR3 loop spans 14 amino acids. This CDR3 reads CASKGLAGAHEQYF. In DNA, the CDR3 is TGTGCCAGCAAGGGACTAGCGGGAGCCCACGAGCAGTACTTC.

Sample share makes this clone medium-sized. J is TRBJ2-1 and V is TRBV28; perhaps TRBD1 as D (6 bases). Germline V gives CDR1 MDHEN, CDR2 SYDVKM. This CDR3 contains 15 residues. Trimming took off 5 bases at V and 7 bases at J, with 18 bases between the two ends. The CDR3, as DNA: TGTGCCAGCAGTCTCTCAGGGGTTCTGTGGAATGAGCAGTTCTTC. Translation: CASSLSGVLWNEQFF. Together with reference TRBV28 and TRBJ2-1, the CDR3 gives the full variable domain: DVKVTQSSRYLVKRTGEKVFLECVQDMDHENMFWYRQDPGLGLRLIYFSYDVKMKEKGDIPEGYSVSREKKERFSLILESASTNQTSMYLCASSLSGVLWNEQFFGPGTRLTVL.

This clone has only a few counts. CDR3 residues: CAWQQSQGAGNQPQHF. In DNA, the CDR3 is TGTGCCTGGCAACAATCGCAGGGGGCTGGCAATCAGCCCCAGCATTTT. This chain joins TRBV30 and TRBJ1-5; 8 positions match TRBD1. V shed 5 bases and J 2 bases; nucleotides not matched to a gene: 11. This CDR3 has 16 residues. Germline loops: CDR1 GTSNPN, CDR2 SVGIG (reference sequence).

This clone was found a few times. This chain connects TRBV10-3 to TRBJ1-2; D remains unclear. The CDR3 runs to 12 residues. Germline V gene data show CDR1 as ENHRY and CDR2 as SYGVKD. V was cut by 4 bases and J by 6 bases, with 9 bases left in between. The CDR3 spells CAISVTRDGYTF. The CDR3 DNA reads TGTGCCATCAGTGTCACCCGTGATGGCTACACCTTC.

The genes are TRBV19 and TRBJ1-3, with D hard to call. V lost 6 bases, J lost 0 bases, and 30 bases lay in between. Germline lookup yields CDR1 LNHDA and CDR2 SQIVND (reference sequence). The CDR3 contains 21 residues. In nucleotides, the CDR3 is TGTGCCAGTAGCAACATTGGCGGCAGAGGCCCAAGCACCAACTCTGGAAACACCATATATTTT. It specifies CASSNIGGRGPSTNSGNTIYF.

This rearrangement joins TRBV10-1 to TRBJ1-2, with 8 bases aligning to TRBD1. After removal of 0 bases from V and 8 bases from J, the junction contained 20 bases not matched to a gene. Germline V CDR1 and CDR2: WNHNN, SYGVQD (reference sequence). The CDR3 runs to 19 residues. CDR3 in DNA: TGCGCCAGCAGTGAGTCCCGGGGGACAGGTGGGGCCCCTACTCTGGGCTACACCTTC. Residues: CASSESRGTGGAPTLGYTF.

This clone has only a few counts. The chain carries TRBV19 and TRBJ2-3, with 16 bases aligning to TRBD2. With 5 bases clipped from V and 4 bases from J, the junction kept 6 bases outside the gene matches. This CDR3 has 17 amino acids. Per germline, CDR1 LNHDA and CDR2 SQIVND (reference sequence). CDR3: CASSPGLAGGPADTQYF. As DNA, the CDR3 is TGTGCCAGTAGTCCGGGACTAGCGGGGGGGCCGGCAGATACGCAGTATTTT. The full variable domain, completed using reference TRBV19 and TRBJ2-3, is DGGITQSPKYLFRKEGQNVTLSCEQNLNHDAMYWYRQDPGQGLRLIYYSQIVNDFQKGDIAEGYSVSREKKESFPLTVTSAQKNPTAFYLCASSPGLAGGPADTQYFGPGTRLTVL.

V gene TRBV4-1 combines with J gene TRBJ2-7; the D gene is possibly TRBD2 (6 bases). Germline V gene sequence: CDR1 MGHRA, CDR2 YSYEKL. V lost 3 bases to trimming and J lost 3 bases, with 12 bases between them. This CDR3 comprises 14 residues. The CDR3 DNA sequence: TGCGCCAGCAGCCAGCCCGGGACTCGCTACGAGCAGTACTTC. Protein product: CASSQPGTRYEQYF.

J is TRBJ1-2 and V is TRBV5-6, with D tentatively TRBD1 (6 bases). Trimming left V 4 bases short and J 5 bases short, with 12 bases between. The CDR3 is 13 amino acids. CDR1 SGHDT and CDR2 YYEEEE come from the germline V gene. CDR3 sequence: CASSPRGVYGYTF. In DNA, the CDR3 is TGTGCCAGCAGCCCCAGGGGAGTGTATGGCTACACCTTC.

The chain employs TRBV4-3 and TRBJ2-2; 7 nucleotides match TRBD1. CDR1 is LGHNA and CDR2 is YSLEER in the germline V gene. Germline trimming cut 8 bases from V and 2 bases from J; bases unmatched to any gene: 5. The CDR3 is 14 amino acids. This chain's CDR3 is CASSDRANTGELFF. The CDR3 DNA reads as TGCGCCAGCTCCGACAGGGCCAACACCGGGGAGCTGTTTTTT.

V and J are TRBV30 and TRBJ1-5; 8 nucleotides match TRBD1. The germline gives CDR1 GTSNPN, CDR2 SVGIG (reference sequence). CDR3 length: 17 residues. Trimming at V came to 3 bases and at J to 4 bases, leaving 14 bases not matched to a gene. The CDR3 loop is CAWRVPAGGAYNQPQHF. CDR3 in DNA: TGTGCCTGGAGAGTTCCGGCAGGGGGCGCGTATAATCAGCCCCAGCATTTT.

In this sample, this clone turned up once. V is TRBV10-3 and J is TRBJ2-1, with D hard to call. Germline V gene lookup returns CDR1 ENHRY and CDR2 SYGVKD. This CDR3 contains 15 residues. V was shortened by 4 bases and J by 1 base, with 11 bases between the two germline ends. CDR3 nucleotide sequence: TGTGCCATCAGTGGTGTAGTGGCTTCCTACAATGAGCAGTTCTTC. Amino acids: CAISGVVASYNEQFF.

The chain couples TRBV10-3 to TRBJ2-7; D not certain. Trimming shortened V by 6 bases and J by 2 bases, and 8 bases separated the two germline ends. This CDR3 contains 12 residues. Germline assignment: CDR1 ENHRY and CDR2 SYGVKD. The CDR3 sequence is CAISRNPYEQYF. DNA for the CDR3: TGTGCCATCAGCCGGAACCCCTACGAGCAGTACTTC.

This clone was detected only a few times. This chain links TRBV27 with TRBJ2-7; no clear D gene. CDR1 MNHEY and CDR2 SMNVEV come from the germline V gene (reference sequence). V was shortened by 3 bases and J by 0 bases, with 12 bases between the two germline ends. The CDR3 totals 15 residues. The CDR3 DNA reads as TGTGCCAGCAGTTTTGACACTTTTTCCTCCTACGAGCAGTACTTC. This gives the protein CASSFDTFSSYEQYF.

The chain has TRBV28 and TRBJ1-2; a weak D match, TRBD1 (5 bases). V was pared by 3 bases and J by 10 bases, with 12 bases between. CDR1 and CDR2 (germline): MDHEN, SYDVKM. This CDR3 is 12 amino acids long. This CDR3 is CASSFQGGVYTF. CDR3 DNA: TGTGCCAGCAGTTTCCAGGGTGGGGTCTACACCTTC.

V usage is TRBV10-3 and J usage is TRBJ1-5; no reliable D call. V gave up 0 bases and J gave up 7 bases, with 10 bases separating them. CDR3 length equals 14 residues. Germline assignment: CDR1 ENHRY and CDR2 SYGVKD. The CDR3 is CAISESREGQPQHF. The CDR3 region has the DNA TGTGCCATCAGTGAGTCTAGGGAGGGCCAGCCCCAGCATTTT.

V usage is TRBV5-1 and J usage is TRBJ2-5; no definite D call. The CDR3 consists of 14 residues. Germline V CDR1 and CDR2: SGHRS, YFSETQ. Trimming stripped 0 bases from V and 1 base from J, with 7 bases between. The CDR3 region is CASSLGGIQETQYF. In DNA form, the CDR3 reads TGCGCCAGCAGCTTGGGGGGAATCCAAGAGACCCAGTACTTC.

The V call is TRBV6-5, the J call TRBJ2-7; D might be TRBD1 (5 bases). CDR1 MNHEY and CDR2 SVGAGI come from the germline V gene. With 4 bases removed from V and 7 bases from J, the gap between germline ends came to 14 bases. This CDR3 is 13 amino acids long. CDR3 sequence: CASSLRQRDEQYF. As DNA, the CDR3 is TGTGCCAGCAGTTTACGACAGCGTGATGAGCAGTACTTC.

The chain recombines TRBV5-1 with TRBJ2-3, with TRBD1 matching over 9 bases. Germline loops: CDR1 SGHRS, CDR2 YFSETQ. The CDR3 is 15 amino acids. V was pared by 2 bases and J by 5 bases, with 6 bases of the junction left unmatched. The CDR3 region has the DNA TGCGCCAGCAGCTTTGAGACAGGGGGTAGAGATACGCAGTATTTT. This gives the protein CASSFETGGRDTQYF. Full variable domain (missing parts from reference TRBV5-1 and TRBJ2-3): KAGVTQTPRYLIKTRGQQVTLSCSPISGHRSVSWYQQTPGQGLQFLFEYFSETQRNKGNFPGRFSGRQFSNSRSEMNVSTLELGDSALYLCASSFETGGRDTQYFGPGTRLTVL.

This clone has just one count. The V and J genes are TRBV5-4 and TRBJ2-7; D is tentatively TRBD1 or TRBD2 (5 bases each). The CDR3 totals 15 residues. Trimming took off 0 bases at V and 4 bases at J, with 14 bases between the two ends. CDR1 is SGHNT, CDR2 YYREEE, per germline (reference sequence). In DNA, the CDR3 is TGTGCCAGCAGCTTGGGAGTGGGAGAGGGGTACGAGCAGTACTTC. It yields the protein CASSLGVGEGYEQYF.

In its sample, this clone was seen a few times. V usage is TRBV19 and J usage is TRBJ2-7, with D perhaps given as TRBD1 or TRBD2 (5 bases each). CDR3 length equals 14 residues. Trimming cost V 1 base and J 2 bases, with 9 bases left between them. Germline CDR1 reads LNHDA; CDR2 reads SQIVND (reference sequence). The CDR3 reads CASSIAGAAYEQYF. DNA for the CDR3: TGTGCCAGTAGTATAGCCGGGGCCGCCTACGAGCAGTACTTC. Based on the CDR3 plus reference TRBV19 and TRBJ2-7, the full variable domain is DGGITQSPKYLFRKEGQNVTLSCEQNLNHDAMYWYRQDPGQGLRLIYYSQIVNDFQKGDIAEGYSVSREKKESFPLTVTSAQKNPTAFYLCASSIAGAAYEQYFGPGTRLTVT.

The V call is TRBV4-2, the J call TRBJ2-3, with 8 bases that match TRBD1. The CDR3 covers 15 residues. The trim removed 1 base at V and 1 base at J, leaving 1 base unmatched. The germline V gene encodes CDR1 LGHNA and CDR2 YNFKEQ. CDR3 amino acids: CASSQGQGRTDTQYF. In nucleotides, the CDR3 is TGTGCCAGCAGCCAAGGACAGGGGCGCACAGATACGCAGTATTTT.

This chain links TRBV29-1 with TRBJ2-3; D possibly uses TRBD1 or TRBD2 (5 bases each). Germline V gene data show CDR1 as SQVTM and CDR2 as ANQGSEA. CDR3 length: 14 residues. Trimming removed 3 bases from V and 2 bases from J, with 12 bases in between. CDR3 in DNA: TGCAGCGTTGACCCGGGACGGGCCACAGATACGCAGTATTTT. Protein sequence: CSVDPGRATDTQYF.

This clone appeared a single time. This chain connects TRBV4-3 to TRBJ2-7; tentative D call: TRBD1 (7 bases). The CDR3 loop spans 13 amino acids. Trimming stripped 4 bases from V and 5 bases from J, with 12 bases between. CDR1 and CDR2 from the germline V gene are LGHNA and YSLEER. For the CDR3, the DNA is TGCGCCAGCAGCCGGCAGGGGGGCCACGAGCAGTACTTC. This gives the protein CASSRQGGHEQYF.

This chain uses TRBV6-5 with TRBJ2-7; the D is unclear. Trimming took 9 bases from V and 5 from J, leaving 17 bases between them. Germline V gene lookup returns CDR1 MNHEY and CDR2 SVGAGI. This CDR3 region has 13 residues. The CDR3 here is CASYRVVGHEQYF. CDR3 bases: TGTGCCAGTTACCGGGTCGTAGGTCACGAGCAGTACTTC.

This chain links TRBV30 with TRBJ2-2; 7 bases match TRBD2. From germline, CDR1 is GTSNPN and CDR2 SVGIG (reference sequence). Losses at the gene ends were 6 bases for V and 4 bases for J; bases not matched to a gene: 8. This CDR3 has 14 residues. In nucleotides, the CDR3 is TGTGCCTGCGACGGGGGGAGGCCCACCGGGGAGCTGTTTTTT. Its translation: CACDGGRPTGELFF.